This TCR beta chain appears in the sequencing data of a study of cytomegalovirus exposure and HLA in healthy donors. Whole-study results and caveats: Productive rates of about 90% or about 30% were seen for most TCR beta V segments in an earlier analysis.

In the PCR, 60 Vbeta and 13 Jbeta primers were used. The method was immunoSEQ multiplex PCR; TCRdb's version includes in-frame clones alone and lacks a portion of them. There are approximately 100,000 clones in the sample; about 80% occur only once, and approximately 11% lies in the top ten. The germline CDR1 and CDR2 sequences are MGHDK and SYGVNS. The CDR3 sequence is 13 residues long. Trimming took off 4 bases at V and 6 bases at J, with 13 bases between the two ends. As to this clone: Its antigen is undetermined.

Specimen: PBMCs. The TCR originated in a man between 18 and 35 years old in good health and CMV-seropositive. The chain recombines TRBV25-1 with TRBJ2-7, with D possibly TRBD1 on 5 matching bases. The CDR3 DNA reads TGTGCCAGCAGTGTGCAGGGAAGTCGCGAGCAGTACTTC. It codes for CASSVQGSREQYF.